The next 16 T cell receptor beta chains were all read from a single sample in a study of shared clonotypes between healthy human individuals. Measured with immunoSEQ multiplex PCR; TCRdb has only the in-frame clones, and not every one. The sample contains fewer than 1.8 million clones, approximately 98.5% of which appear only once. Sequencing used naive CD4+ T cells sorted from blood. Subset of the sample: CD45RA+ positively selected. These receptors were taken from a man aged 25 to 40 in good health.

The gene calls are TRBV9 and TRBJ2-5; TRBD2 agrees at 11 bases. Per germline, CDR1 SGDLS and CDR2 YYNGEE. This CDR3 spans 16 amino acids. V lost 3 bases and J lost 4; bases outside the gene matches: 8. The CDR3 nucleotides read TGTGCCAGCAGCGCACTAGCGGGAGTGGGGGGAGAGACCCAGTACTTC. Amino acid sequence: CASSALAGVGGETQYF.

This sequence joins TRBV10-2 and TRBJ2-7, with D unclear. Germline V gene data show CDR1 as WSHSY and CDR2 as SAAADI. CDR3 length equals 13 residues. Trimming stripped 2 bases from V and 0 bases from J, with 5 bases between. The CDR3 protein is CASSEASSYEQYF. The CDR3 DNA is TGCGCCAGCAGTGAGGCGAGCTCCTACGAGCAGTACTTC.

With regard to this clone: A junction end diverges from the germline sequence, so it may reflect a read error. The J gene is TRBJ2-7, the V gene TRBV6-6; D may correspond to TRBD1 or TRBD2 (5 bases each). This CDR3 spans 13 amino acids. CDR1 and CDR2 from the germline V gene are MNHNY and SVGAGI (reference sequence). The CDR3: CASSPLDRDEKYF. The CDR3 DNA reads as TGTGCCAGCAGTCCCCTGGACCGGGACGAGAAGTACTTC.

The V and J genes are TRBV9 and TRBJ2-1; TRBD2 matches at 14 bases. The germline V gene has CDR1 SGDLS and CDR2 YYNGEE. The junction had 9 bases not matched to a gene; V was cut back by 5 bases and J by 8 bases. The CDR3 is 16 amino acids. DNA of the CDR3: TGTGCCAGCAGAGGGACTAGCGGGAGAAGGGCTGATGAGCAGTTCTTC. Encoded protein: CASRGTSGRRADEQFF.

The chain couples TRBV7-2 to TRBJ2-1; 10 nucleotides line up with TRBD2. V was pared by 5 bases and J by 4 bases, with 14 bases of the junction left unmatched. CDR3 size: 18 residues. Germline-derived CDR1 and CDR2 are SGHTA and FQGNSA. The CDR3 sequence: CASSQPYSGRAAYNEQFF. DNA of the CDR3: TGTGCCAGCAGCCAACCCTACAGCGGGAGGGCCGCGTACAATGAGCAGTTCTTC.

This clone has just one count. The chain uses TRBV7-3 and TRBJ1-1; no clear D. V was shortened by 4 bases and J by 6 bases, with 12 bases between the two germline ends. This CDR3 comprises 13 residues. In germline, CDR1 is SGHTA, CDR2 FQGTGA. The CDR3 DNA is TGTGCCAGCAGCTCCGTGGAGTGGGCTGAAGCTTTCTTT. Amino acids: CASSSVEWAEAFF.

The gene calls are TRBV6-5 and TRBJ2-1; 7 bases are a match to TRBD2. From germline, CDR1 is MNHEY and CDR2 SVGAGI. The J segment lost 6 bases and the V segment lost 6 bases, leaving 8 bases of the junction unmatched. The CDR3 extends over 14 amino acids. CDR3 DNA: TGTGCCAGCAGGACTAGCTGGTCGGCCAATGAGCAGTTCTTC. Amino acid sequence: CASRTSWSANEQFF.

This chain joins TRBV29-1 and TRBJ1-3; the D is unclear. This CDR3 spans 14 amino acids. Trimming shortened V by 5 bases and J by 2 bases, and 13 bases separated the two germline ends. Germline CDR1 and CDR2: SQVTM and ANQGSEA. CDR3 DNA: TGCAGCGTTATTCTACGATCTCCTGGAAACACCATATATTTT. Protein sequence: CSVILRSPGNTIYF.

Notes on this clone: The identical CDR3 is also encoded by other nucleotide sequences in the sample. The chain uses TRBV5-1 and TRBJ2-5, with 9 bases matching TRBD2. The germline V gene encodes CDR1 SGHRS and CDR2 YFSETQ. CDR3 length: 14 residues. V trimming: 3 bases; J trimming: 3 bases; junction bases outside the gene matches: 3. CDR3: CASSWGLAEETQYF. CDR3 sequence (DNA): TGCGCCAGCAGCTGGGGACTAGCCGAAGAGACCCAGTACTTC.

The chain recombines TRBV5-8 with TRBJ2-1; TRBD1 matches at 9 bases. Germline lookup yields CDR1 SGHTS and CDR2 YDEGEE. This CDR3 is built from 15 residues. The V gene end was trimmed by 4 bases and the J gene end by 4 bases; junction bases not matched to a gene: 6. The CDR3, as DNA: TGTGCCAGCAGCACGGGACAGGGAGGGTACAATGAGCAGTTCTTC. This translates into CASSTGQGGYNEQFF.

The rearrangement joins TRBV7-2 to TRBJ2-1, with D tentatively TRBD1 or TRBD2 (5 bases each). This CDR3 is 13 amino acids long. With 7 bases removed from V and 2 bases from J, the gap between germline ends came to 9 bases. Germline CDR1 SGHTA, CDR2 FQGNSA. The CDR3 reads CASTRGTYNEQFF. The CDR3 region has the DNA TGTGCCAGCACCCGGGGCACCTACAATGAGCAGTTCTTC.

Notes on this clone: The sample contains more than one DNA sequence encoding this CDR3. The chain uses TRBV5-1 and TRBJ2-7; unclear D gene. The germline CDR1 and CDR2 sequences are SGHRS and YFSETQ. The CDR3 has 12 residues. The ends were cut back, 5 bases at V and 1 base at J, with 7 bases in the middle. CDR3 nucleotides: TGCGCCAGCAGTGGGGAATCCTACGAGCAGTACTTC. Protein: CASSGESYEQYF. The full variable domain, completed using reference TRBV5-1 and TRBJ2-7, is KAGVTQTPRYLIKTRGQQVTLSCSPISGHRSVSWYQQTPGQGLQFLFEYFSETQRNKGNFPGRFSGRQFSNSRSEMNVSTLELGDSALYLCASSGESYEQYFGPGTRLTVT.

The chain carries TRBV6-6 and TRBJ1-1; TRBD1 matches 7 bases. CDR1 MNHNY and CDR2 SVGAGI come from the germline V gene (reference sequence). The CDR3 spans 13 residues. V shed 0 bases, J shed 6 bases, and the junction held 1 base outside the gene matches. This CDR3 is CASSYSGGAEAFF. CDR3 nucleotides: TGTGCCAGCAGTTACTCAGGGGGCGCTGAAGCTTTCTTT.

The chain has TRBV7-2 and TRBJ1-1; D perhaps matches TRBD1 (6 bases). The CDR3 is 17 amino acids. Germline V CDR1 and CDR2: SGHTA, FQGNSA. V dropped 1 base and J dropped 0 bases, with 15 bases sitting between them. CDR3 nucleotide sequence: TGTGCCAGCAGCTTAGGGGGGGGCCCCCTTATGAACACTGAAGCTTTCTTT. Translation: CASSLGGGPLMNTEAFF. Based on the CDR3 plus reference TRBV7-2 and TRBJ1-1, the full variable domain is GAGVSQSPSNKVTEKGKDVELRCDPISGHTALYWYRQSLGQGLEFLIYFQGNSAPDKSGLPSDRFSAERTGGSVSTLTIQRTQQEDSAVYLCASSLGGGPLMNTEAFFGQGTRLTVV.

The chain uses TRBV9 and TRBJ1-5, with D uncertain. Germline CDR1 and CDR2: SGDLS and YYNGEE. Deletions cut 0 bases from V and 2 bases from J, with 9 bases between. The CDR3 extends over 15 amino acids. CDR3 DNA sequence: TGTGCCAGCAGCGTAGGAATCGGGGGCAATCAGCCCCAGCATTTT. Amino acids: CASSVGIGGNQPQHF.

J is TRBJ1-5 and V is TRBV2; D is uncertain. The CDR3 loop spans 12 amino acids. Trimming removed 5 bases at V and 4 bases at J, with 6 bases between. CDR1 and CDR2 (germline): SNHLY, FYNNEI. CDR3 DNA: TGTGCCAGCAGTAGCGGAAATCAGCCCCAGCATTTT. The encoded protein is CASSSGNQPQHF. The whole variable domain, remainder taken from reference TRBV2 and TRBJ1-5, is EPEVTQTPSHQVTQMGQEVILRCVPISNHLYFYWYRQILGQKVEFLVSFYNNEISEKSEIFDDQFSVERPDGSNFTLKIRSTKLEDSAMYFCASSSGNQPQHFGDGTRLSIL.